This T cell receptor (beta chain) was profiled in a study of brain T cells in children with intractable seizures. Regarding time point: blood from clinic visit 5 months post-surgery; TSC patient then seizure free. Surgery cases with the highest brain T cell transcript signatures were chosen for sequencing. Before surgery, patients took at least one anti-epileptic drug. This CDR3 spans 14 amino acids. From germline, CDR1 is SGHAT and CDR2 FQNNGV. The V segment lost 3 bases and the J segment 7 bases; nucleotides outside the gene matches: 8. Only in-frame clones appear in the TCRdb table, and some are missing; sequencing was by immunoSEQ multiplex PCR. The repertoire holds under 400,000 clones, with approximately 93% as singletons.

This TCR came from a boy under two years old with tuberous sclerosis and intractable seizures. The V and J genes are TRBV11-2 and TRBJ2-7; the match to TRBD1 covers 8 bases. Source: peripheral blood, taken approximately 5 months after surgery. The CDR3 sequence is CASSFPGGAWEQYF. The CDR3 DNA follows: TGTGCCAGCAGCTTTCCAGGGGGCGCGTGGGAGCAGTACTTC.